This T cell receptor (beta chain) derives from a study of T cell changes during pregnancy in multiple sclerosis (dated by TCRdb to the late 2010s). For context, the study as a whole: In women with multiple sclerosis, the researchers looked at how the T cell repertoire shifted as pregnancy progressed.

Receptors were amplified or captured by the immunoSEQ multiplex PCR assay. This immuneACCESS table, as held by TCRdb, lists in-frame sequences with V and J called but not all clones. Of the missing ones, under half trace to an unresolved V gene in checked studies; the others have no known cause. The sample table holds about 60,000 clones, of which about 90% were seen once. The ten largest make up around 0.8% of the sample. Points on this clone: Its antigen specificity is not known. Base qualities are not at hand, and no much larger clone is one base apart.

The sample was CD4+ T cells from peripheral blood mononuclear cells, taken in the first trimester of pregnancy. The receptor's source is a female donor with multiple sclerosis, enrolled in a pregnancy study.

The sequenced DNA: TGTGTGACGACTAACTCCTACGAGCAGTACTTC. Its protein product is CVTTNSYEQYF. Here the chain combines TRBV6-6 and TRBJ2-7, and possibly TRBD2, on 5 matching bases. Taken from cysteine to phenylalanine, the CDR3 has 11 residues. Solely the CDR3 DNA is kept, with 33 bases framed from the first base. The germline V gene (reference sequence) specifies MNHNY as CDR1 and SVGAGI as CDR2.